The 18 T cell receptor beta chains below all came from one sample that was sequenced in a study of T cells in Graves' hyperthyroidism and ophthalmopathy (dated by TCRdb to the late 2010s). The library was made by multiplex PCR. The run used an Illumina HiSeq 2000. TCR beta CDR3 regions were amplified from RNA transcripts. For the first round of RT-PCR on the TCR CDR3, the HTBI primer set was used together with the Qiagen OneStep RT-PCR kit. TCRdb reanalyzed the raw reads on its own, using fastp at Q25 for trimming and MiXCR for clone calling, and kept in-frame beta chains. Every entry covers one CDR3 protein and lists the most common genes and DNA from its rows. Within this sample are 470,000 or so distinct CDR3 sequences, with less than 25% of them counted one time only. The leading ten clones occupy roughly 29% of the sample. The sample taken for sequencing was blood. Receptor source: a young man with Graves' hyperthyroidism.

This clonotype was detected ten times or more. CDR3 DNA sequence: TGTGCCAGCAGCTCGAACTCCGGACAGTCTCTCTATGGCTACACCTTC. It codes for CASSSNSGQSLYGYTF. This chain connects TRBV11-2 to TRBJ1-2; a weak D match, TRBD1 (6 bases). Germline loops: CDR1 SGHAT, CDR2 FQNNGV. CDR3 size: 16 residues. V was cut by 4 bases and J by 4 bases, with 19 bases left in between.

The chain combines TRBV12-3 or TRBV12-4 with TRBJ2-3; 7 positions match TRBD2. V dropped 0 bases and J dropped 3; count of bases not matched to a gene: 12. This CDR3 region has 18 residues. CDR3 bases: TGTGCCAGCAGTTTAGCCAGGGACCTTTGGGGGGGTACAGATACGCAGTATTTT. It encodes CASSLARDLWGGTDTQYF.

This clonotype was seen repeatedly, ten times or more. This chain connects TRBV29-1 to TRBJ1-1, with unresolved D. CDR3 length: 12 amino acids. Trimming took 6 bases from V and 6 from J, leaving 14 bases between them. Per the germline V gene, CDR1 is SQVTM and CDR2 is ANQGSEA. CDR3 sequence reads: CSVRGRPAEAFF. The CDR3 DNA reads TGCAGCGTCCGAGGGAGGCCGGCTGAAGCTTTCTTT.

The sample holds one count of this clonotype. The chain recombines TRBV6-1 with TRBJ1-2; no clear D. CDR3 length: 17 amino acids. The V gene lost 7 bases and the J gene lost 2 bases, with 23 bases spanning the gap. Germline lookup yields CDR1 MNHNS and CDR2 SASEGT. CDR3 nucleotides: TGTGCCAGCACCCTAAACGGGCTTGGGCAAGCCAACTATGGCTACACCTTC. This codes for CASTLNGLGQANYGYTF.

This clonotype was recorded many times. V and J are TRBV12-3 or TRBV12-4 and TRBJ1-2; 11 nucleotides match TRBD1. Unmatched junction bases numbered 3, after V lost 7 bases and J lost 2 bases. CDR3 length: 14 amino acids. The CDR3 sequence: CASTWTGGNYGYTF. CDR3 coding DNA: TGTGCCAGCACCTGGACAGGGGGCAACTATGGCTACACCTTC.

V is TRBV7-9 and J is TRBJ1-2; D gene uncertain. The CDR3 has 13 amino acids. Trimming removed 1 base at V and 6 bases at J, with 9 bases between. Germline CDR1 reads SEHNR; CDR2 reads FQNEAQ (reference sequence). CDR3 loop: CASSLGLSNGYTF. The CDR3 nucleotides read TGTGCCAGCAGCTTAGGACTCTCGAATGGCTACACCTTC.

This clonotype was recorded many times. The V gene is TRBV6-4, the J gene TRBJ1-1; TRBD1 matches 7 bases. Germline V CDR1 and CDR2: MRHNA, SNTAGT. CDR3 size: 13 residues. The V segment lost 9 bases and the J segment 1 base; nucleotides outside the gene matches: 5. The CDR3 sequence is CASTQGTNTEAFF. The CDR3 DNA reads as TGTGCCAGTACACAGGGGACGAACACTGAAGCTTTCTTT.

This clonotype was found a few times. The rearrangement uses TRBV20-1 and TRBJ1-5; 11 positions agree with TRBD1. The germline V gene has CDR1 DFQATT and CDR2 SNEGSKA (reference sequence). The CDR3 consists of 16 residues. V lost 6 bases to trimming and J lost 7 bases; unmatched junction nucleotides: 14. The DNA of the CDR3 is TGCAGTGCCCCAAGGACGGGGACAGGGGGAAGACAGCCCCAGCATTTT. Its translation is CSAPRTGTGGRQPQHF.

This clonotype was recorded many times. This sequence joins TRBV11-1 and TRBJ2-7; 8 bases line up with TRBD1. The trim removed 1 base at V and 1 base at J, leaving 6 bases unmatched. CDR3 length: 16 residues. Germline lookup yields CDR1 SGHAT and CDR2 FQDESV (reference sequence). In DNA form, the CDR3 reads TGTGCCAGCAGCTTAGTTTTGCAGGGGGCGTCCTACGAGCAGTACTTC. This translates into CASSLVLQGASYEQYF.

The chain employs TRBV7-8 and TRBJ2-1; either TRBD1 or TRBD2 may supply D (6 bases each). CDR1 SGHVS and CDR2 FQNEAQ come from the germline V gene. V was trimmed by 8 bases and J by 10 bases, leaving 21 bases between them. This CDR3 is 14 amino acids long. The CDR3 region is CASRNRGRGGEQFF. The CDR3 nucleotides read TGTGCCAGCCGGAATAGGGGCAGGGGAGGAGAGCAGTTCTTC.

This clonotype has ten or more counts. The V and J genes are TRBV12-3 or TRBV12-4 and TRBJ1-2; 7 nucleotides match TRBD1. The CDR3 spans 13 residues. V trimming: 4 bases; J trimming: 13 bases; junction bases outside the gene matches: 12. CDR3 DNA: TGTGCCAGCAGTTCCAACAGGGGCCCCCTCGTCACCTTC. Its translation: CASSSNRGPLVTF.

This clonotype has a single count. The rearrangement links TRBV12-3 or TRBV12-4 to TRBJ1-2; TRBD1 might be the D (5 bases). Between the trimmed V and J ends, which lost 6 bases and 6 bases, there was a span of 14 bases. There are 13 residues in the CDR3. The CDR3 region has the DNA TGTGCCAGCAGCCGGGGCAGGGTCGATGGCTACACCTTC. It encodes CASSRGRVDGYTF.

The rearrangement joins TRBV4-1 to TRBJ1-5; maybe TRBD1 (6 bases). Trimming pared 3 bases from V and 6 bases from J, leaving 15 bases between. The CDR3 covers 15 residues. CDR1 and CDR2 from the germline V gene are MGHRA and YSYEKL. In DNA, the CDR3 is TGCGCCAGCAGCCATTACAGGGAGGGGGTTCAGCCCCAGCATTTT. This encodes CASSHYREGVQPQHF.

Ten or more counts support this clonotype. The V and J genes are TRBV11-1 and TRBJ1-1; D uncertain. The V and J ends lost 1 base and 3 bases respectively, with 15 bases between them. Germline CDR1 SGHAT, CDR2 FQDESV (reference sequence). The CDR3 loop spans 16 amino acids. The CDR3 sequence is CASSLGWGKEDTEAFF. CDR3 DNA sequence: TGTGCCAGCAGCTTAGGTTGGGGAAAGGAAGACACTGAAGCTTTCTTT.

This chain uses TRBV6-2 or TRBV6-3 with TRBJ1-1; a weak D match, TRBD1 (6 bases). The CDR3 is 16 amino acids. V was shortened by 0 bases and J by 1 base, with 12 bases between the two germline ends. Germline loops: CDR1 MNHEY, CDR2 SVGEGT. The CDR3 nucleotides read TGTGCCAGCAGTTACTCGCCCCGGACAGCGAACACTGAAGCTTTCTTT. Protein sequence: CASSYSPRTANTEAFF.

This clonotype was observed many times. CDR3: CASSLGTSHQPQHF. The CDR3 nucleotides are TGTGCCAGCAGTTTAGGGACATCTCATCAGCCCCAGCATTTT. The V call is TRBV28, the J call TRBJ1-5; possible D gene TRBD1, 6 bases. This CDR3 has 14 residues. From germline, CDR1 is MDHEN and CDR2 SYDVKM. The V gene lost 2 bases and the J gene lost 5 bases, with 10 bases spanning the gap.

This clonotype was observed a handful of times. The V gene is TRBV20-1, the J gene TRBJ2-7, with D possibly matching TRBD1 (5 bases). Germline values: CDR1 DFQATT, CDR2 SNEGSKA (reference sequence). This CDR3 spans 15 amino acids. The germline V and J ends were trimmed by 5 bases and 3 bases, with 20 bases remaining between them. CDR3 loop: CSAAQGPQPYYEQYF. In DNA form, the CDR3 reads TGCAGTGCTGCCCAGGGCCCCCAACCTTACTACGAGCAGTACTTC.

This clonotype was seen at least ten times. The J gene is TRBJ2-5, the V gene TRBV6-1; no firm D call. The CDR3 length is 14 residues. Deletions cut 1 base from V and 5 bases from J, with 11 bases between. CDR1 MNHNS and CDR2 SASEGT come from the germline V gene. CDR3 region: CASSEVRAWETQYF. DNA for the CDR3: TGTGCCAGCAGTGAAGTTCGTGCGTGGGAGACCCAGTACTTC.